This TCR beta chain was identified in a study of cytomegalovirus exposure and HLA in healthy donors. Some clones are missing from TCRdb's copy, which holds only in-frame ones; the method was immunoSEQ multiplex PCR. This table has roughly 98,000 clones, roughly 87% appearing once. CDR1 and CDR2 (germline): SGDLS, YYNGEE. V lost 0 bases and J lost 7; bases outside the gene matches: 9. The CDR3 totals 16 residues. The TCR originated in a man between 18 and 35 years old in good health and CMV-seropositive. The V call is TRBV9, the J call TRBJ2-1, with 8 positions matching TRBD2. The specimen was PBMCs. The CDR3 reads CASSVVGAGDWNEQFF. The DNA of the CDR3 is TGTGCCAGCAGCGTAGTCGGAGCGGGAGATTGGAATGAGCAGTTCTTC.